One sample yielded the 22 T cell receptor beta chains listed below, sequenced in a study of cytomegalovirus exposure and HLA in healthy donors. Vbeta (60) and Jbeta (13) primers were used in the PCR. TCRdb's copy holds only in-frame clones and misses some; the assay was immunoSEQ multiplex PCR. Altogether about 120,000 clones are present, approximately 80% being singletons, with the ten largest covering about a tenth. The specimen sequenced was PBMCs. All receptors derive from a middle-aged man in good health and CMV-seropositive.

This chain joins TRBV4-1 and TRBJ2-3; maybe TRBD2 (5 bases). The CDR3 has 16 residues. Germline V gene lookup returns CDR1 MGHRA and CDR2 YSYEKL. Trimming left V 6 bases short and J 3 bases short, with 19 bases between. The CDR3 DNA reads TGCGCCAGCAGTTTTGGACTGCTCACGGGGACAGATACGCAGTATTTT. Translating it yields CASSFGLLTGTDTQYF.

The chain links TRBV4-3 to TRBJ1-1; D is possibly TRBD1 (6 bases). This CDR3 is built from 14 residues. Germline CDR1 LGHNA, CDR2 YSLEER. Between the trimmed V and J ends, which lost 4 bases and 3 bases, there was a span of 12 bases. The CDR3 sequence is CASSPDQGHTEAFF. In DNA, the CDR3 is TGCGCCAGCAGCCCGGACCAGGGGCACACTGAAGCTTTCTTT.

CDR3: CASSLGGGEQFF. The CDR3 coding sequence is TGTGCCAGCAGCTTAGGCGGGGGTGAGCAGTTCTTC. This chain connects TRBV11-1 to TRBJ2-1; TRBD2 matches at 7 bases. This CDR3 region has 12 residues. The V segment lost 1 base and the J segment 9 bases; nucleotides outside the gene matches: 0. Germline V gives CDR1 SGHAT, CDR2 FQDESV (reference sequence).

This chain uses TRBV27 with TRBJ1-5; 8 positions agree with TRBD1. The CDR3 runs to 17 residues. V lost 4 bases and J lost 4; bases outside the gene matches: 12. The germline V gene encodes CDR1 MNHEY and CDR2 SMNVEV (reference sequence). CDR3 nucleotide sequence: TGTGCCAGCAGTTCCTTCCGGACAGGGAGGAATAATCAGCCCCAGCATTTT. Translated: CASSSFRTGRNNQPQHF.

The chain joins TRBV7-9 to TRBJ2-1, with D possibly TRBD1 on 5 matching bases. The CDR3 covers 15 residues. Deletions cut 5 bases from V and 0 bases from J, with 11 bases between. Germline CDR1 SEHNR, CDR2 FQNEAQ (reference sequence). The CDR3 is CASSKDTYSYNEQFF. The CDR3 region has the DNA TGTGCCAGCAGCAAGGACACCTACTCCTACAATGAGCAGTTCTTC.

The chain has TRBV9 and TRBJ1-4, with D perhaps matching TRBD1 (5 bases). This CDR3 spans 16 amino acids. The germline V gene has CDR1 SGDLS and CDR2 YYNGEE. V lost 0 bases to trimming and J lost 5 bases, with 14 bases between them. This CDR3 reads CASSVALQGENEKLFF. In DNA form, the CDR3 reads TGTGCCAGCAGCGTAGCTTTGCAGGGTGAAAATGAAAAACTGTTTTTT.

The J gene is TRBJ2-5, the V gene TRBV7-8; 8 bases are shared with TRBD1. The length of the CDR3 is 15 residues. The germline V gene has CDR1 SGHVS and CDR2 FQNEAQ. Germline trimming cut 5 bases from V and 5 bases from J; bases unmatched to any gene: 10. CDR3 nucleotide sequence: TGTGCCAGCAGCCAAGGGACAGGAACGTGGGAGACCCAGTACTTC. Translation gives CASSQGTGTWETQYF.

A few counts support this clone. This rearrangement joins TRBV15 to TRBJ1-4; 9 nucleotides line up with TRBD1. CDR1 is LNHNV, CDR2 YYDKDF, per germline (reference sequence). The CDR3 runs 16 residues. With V trimmed by 0 bases and J by 7 bases, 6 bases remained unmatched. CDR3 bases: TGTGCCACCAGCAGAGATGGGGGGACAGGGACTGAAAAACTGTTTTTT. Encoded protein: CATSRDGGTGTEKLFF.

There are a few counts of this clone. The chain is built from TRBV7-9 and TRBJ1-1; 10 bases agree with TRBD1. The V gene's germline CDR1 is SEHNR and CDR2 FQNEAQ (reference sequence). With V trimmed by 3 bases and J by 1 base, 8 bases remained unmatched. The CDR3 totals 17 residues. The CDR3 here is CASSFTPGTGENTEAFF. The CDR3 DNA is TGTGCCAGCAGCTTTACCCCCGGGACAGGGGAGAACACTGAAGCTTTCTTT.

The chain recombines TRBV28 with TRBJ2-1, with 10 bases lining up with TRBD2. V gave up 3 bases and J gave up 5 bases; unmatched junction bases: 13. Germline V lookup: CDR1 MDHEN, CDR2 SYDVKM. The CDR3 loop spans 18 amino acids. This CDR3 is CASSFARAGGPPHNEQFF. The CDR3 DNA reads TGTGCCAGCAGTTTCGCCAGAGCGGGGGGGCCCCCACACAATGAGCAGTTCTTC.

Of note for this clone: At one end the junction does not follow the germline gene, possibly because of a read error. V gene TRBV7-9 combines with J gene TRBJ2-7; D not resolved. This CDR3 region has 13 residues. The germline gives CDR1 SEHNR, CDR2 FQNEAQ (reference sequence). CDR3 protein: CSSSLGVSYEQYF. CDR3 DNA: TGTTCCAGCAGCTTAGGAGTTTCCTACGAGCAGTACTTC.

This chain joins TRBV5-4 and TRBJ1-2, with D unclear. Germline CDR1 and CDR2: SGHNT and YYREEE (reference sequence). V shed 4 bases and J shed 4 bases, with 11 bases lying between them. The CDR3 spans 13 residues. This CDR3 reads CASSGGLGYGYTF. The DNA of the CDR3 is TGTGCCAGCAGCGGAGGACTGGGCTATGGCTACACCTTC.

The V gene is TRBV7-3, the J gene TRBJ1-1, with D unresolved. V was pared by 3 bases and J by 4 bases, with 12 bases between. The CDR3 consists of 14 residues. From germline, CDR1 is SGHTA and CDR2 FQGTGA. CDR3 residues: CASSFFGDSTEAFF. The CDR3 DNA is TGTGCCAGCAGCTTCTTCGGGGATAGCACTGAAGCTTTCTTT.

This chain connects TRBV5-8 to TRBJ1-5; D perhaps matches TRBD1 (6 bases). This CDR3 spans 19 amino acids. Between the trimmed V and J ends, which lost 0 bases and 2 bases, there was a span of 21 bases. Per the germline V gene, CDR1 is SGHTS and CDR2 is YDEGEE. This CDR3 is CASSLVSVADRGGNQPQHF. The CDR3, as DNA: TGTGCCAGCAGCTTGGTTTCAGTTGCGGACAGAGGTGGCAATCAGCCCCAGCATTTT.

V is TRBV29-1 and J is TRBJ2-5; a weak D match, TRBD2 (7 bases). The CDR3 has 14 amino acids. Trimming cost V 0 bases and J 5 bases, with 13 bases left between them. Germline lookup yields CDR1 SQVTM and CDR2 ANQGSEA. DNA for the CDR3: TGCAGCGTTGAAGATCGGGGGCGGGGGGAGACCCAGTACTTC. Residues: CSVEDRGRGETQYF.

This sequence joins TRBV9 and TRBJ1-4; D may be TRBD1 (5 bases). There are 14 residues in the CDR3. The V and J ends lost 1 base and 8 bases respectively, with 12 bases between them. Germline V gene sequence: CDR1 SGDLS, CDR2 YYNGEE. The CDR3 sequence is CASSVSQGSEKLFF. The CDR3 nucleotides are TGTGCCAGCAGCGTATCTCAGGGATCCGAAAAACTGTTTTTT.

The chain links TRBV2 to TRBJ1-1; TRBD1 is a possible D gene (5 bases). This CDR3 comprises 13 residues. The ends were cut back, 10 bases at V and 10 bases at J, with 22 bases in the middle. Germline values: CDR1 SNHLY, CDR2 FYNNEI. The CDR3 DNA follows: TGTGCCACCAAGGGGACTCCCGGGTGGGGAGCTTTCTTT. Translation: CATKGTPGWGAFF.

V gene TRBV6-6 combines with J gene TRBJ2-1; D unresolved. Trimming shortened V by 6 bases and J by 5 bases, and 11 bases separated the two germline ends. CDR3 length equals 13 residues. CDR1 and CDR2 (germline): MNHNY, SVGAGI (reference sequence). The chain's CDR3 is CASSLGIHNEQFF. CDR3 DNA sequence: TGTGCCAGCAGCTTGGGCATCCACAATGAGCAGTTCTTC.

The sample holds a few counts of this clone. The rearrangement joins TRBV5-6 to TRBJ2-3, with 12 bases aligning to TRBD2. Germline values: CDR1 SGHDT, CDR2 YYEEEE. This CDR3 has 16 amino acids. With 2 bases clipped from V and 5 bases from J, the junction kept 6 bases outside the gene matches. The CDR3 region is CASSFLTSGGRDTQYF. Here the CDR3 DNA reads TGTGCCAGCAGCTTCCTGACTAGCGGGGGTAGAGATACGCAGTATTTT.

This chain uses TRBV15 with TRBJ1-4; D unresolved. The V and J ends lost 0 bases and 0 bases respectively, with 8 bases between them. CDR3 length equals 16 residues. CDR1 is LNHNV, CDR2 YYDKDF, per germline (reference sequence). The CDR3 protein is CATSRDIVPTNEKLFF. The CDR3 region has the DNA TGTGCCACCAGCAGAGATATAGTGCCAACTAATGAAAAACTGTTTTTT.

This clone was recorded only once. V gene TRBV7-9 combines with J gene TRBJ2-3; 10 nucleotides line up with TRBD2. CDR1 and CDR2 from the germline V gene are SEHNR and FQNEAQ (reference sequence). J lost 5 bases, V lost 2 bases, and 7 bases had no gene match. This CDR3 has 16 residues. The CDR3 bases are TGTGCCAGCAGCTTACGGAGCGGGGGGGCGGGAGATACGCAGTATTTT. Encoded protein: CASSLRSGGAGDTQYF.

This clone was observed a handful of times. The junction departs from germline at one end; a sequencing error may be responsible. The chain carries TRBV27 and TRBJ2-6, with a weak D call TRBD1 (5 bases). Germline CDR1 is MNHEY and CDR2 is SMNVEV (reference sequence). The length of the CDR3 is 17 residues. In nucleotides, the CDR3 is TGTGCCAGCAGTTTAAGGCCGACCGGGTCTGGGGCCAACGGCCTGACTTTC. It codes for CASSLRPTGSGANGLTF. The full variable domain, completed using reference TRBV27 and TRBJ2-6, is EAQVTQNPRYLITVTGKKLTVTCSQNMNHEYMSWYRQDPGLGLRQIYYSMNVEVTDKGDVPEGYKVSRKEKRNFPLILESPSPNQTSLYFCASSLRPTGSGANGLTFGAGSRLTVL.